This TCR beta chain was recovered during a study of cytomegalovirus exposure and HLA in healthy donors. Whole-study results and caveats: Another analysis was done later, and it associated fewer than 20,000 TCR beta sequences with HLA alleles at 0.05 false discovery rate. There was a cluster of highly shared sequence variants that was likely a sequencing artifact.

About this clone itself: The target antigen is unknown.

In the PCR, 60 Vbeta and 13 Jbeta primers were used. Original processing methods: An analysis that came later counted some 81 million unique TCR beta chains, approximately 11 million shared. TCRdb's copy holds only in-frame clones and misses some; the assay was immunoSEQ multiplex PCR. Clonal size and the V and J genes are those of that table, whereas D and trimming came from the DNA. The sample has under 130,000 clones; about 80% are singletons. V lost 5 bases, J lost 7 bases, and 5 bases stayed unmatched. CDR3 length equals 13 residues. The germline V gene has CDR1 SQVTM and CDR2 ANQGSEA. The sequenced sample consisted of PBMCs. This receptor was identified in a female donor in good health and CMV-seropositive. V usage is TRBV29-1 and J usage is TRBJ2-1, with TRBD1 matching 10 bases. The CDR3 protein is CSVRDRGRNEQFF. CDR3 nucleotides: TGCAGCGTTAGGGACAGGGGTCGAAATGAGCAGTTCTTC.